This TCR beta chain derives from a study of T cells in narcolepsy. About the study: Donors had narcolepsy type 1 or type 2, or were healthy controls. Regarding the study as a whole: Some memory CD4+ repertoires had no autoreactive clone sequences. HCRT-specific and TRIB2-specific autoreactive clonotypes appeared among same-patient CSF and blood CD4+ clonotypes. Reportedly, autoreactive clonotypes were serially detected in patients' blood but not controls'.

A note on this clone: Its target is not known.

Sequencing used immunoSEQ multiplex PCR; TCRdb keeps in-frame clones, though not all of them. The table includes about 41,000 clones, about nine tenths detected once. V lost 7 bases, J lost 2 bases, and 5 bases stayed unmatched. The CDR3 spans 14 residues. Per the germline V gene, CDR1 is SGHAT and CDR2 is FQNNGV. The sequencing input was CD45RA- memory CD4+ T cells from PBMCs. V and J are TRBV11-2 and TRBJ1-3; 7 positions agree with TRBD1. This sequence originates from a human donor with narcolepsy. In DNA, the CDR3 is TGTGCCAGCAAAATCCAGGGGGCTGGAAACACCATATATTTT. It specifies CASKIQGAGNTIYF.